The clone carrying this TCR beta chain was seen a handful of times. The CDR3 is 15 residues long. With 1 base clipped from V and 9 bases from J, the junction kept 6 bases outside the gene matches. Germline CDR1 reads DFQATT; CDR2 reads SNEGSKA (reference sequence). The data originate from a study of T-cell reconstitution after alpha-beta-depleted transplantation in children. Preparation of the TCRbeta library was carried out with unique molecular identifiers. TCRdb redid the calling of the PCR reads with MiXCR, one entry per CDR3 protein. The table has about 540,000 distinct CDR3 sequences, around 16% seen once.

The clonotype originates from a human donor who donated a stem cell graft to a child with acute lymphoblastic leukemia. The sample was PBMCs from the stem cell graft donor, taken from the stem cell graft. The chain combines TRBV20-1 with TRBJ2-5, with 15 bases that match TRBD2. CDR3 DNA sequence: TGCAGTGCTAGAGGGACTAGCGGGAGGGGGGTGGCCCAGTACTTC. Translation: CSARGTSGRGVAQYF.